This TCR beta chain was recovered during a study of T cells after yellow fever vaccination. Via MiXCR, TCRdb re-called the 5' RACE reads, giving one row per CDR3 protein. The data show a few hundred thousand distinct CDR3 sequences, 8.5% to 10% seen once. General study points: Only a minor proportion of clonotypes was detected across both CD4 and CD8 compartments. A weaker but faster secondary response was observed, peaking on day 5 versus 15.

Germline V gene lookup returns CDR1 DFQATT and CDR2 SNEGSKA (reference sequence). This CDR3 region has 10 residues. Of note for this clonotype: No antigen is known for it.

The chain couples TRBV20-1 to TRBJ1-2; D might be TRBD1 (6 bases). This sample comprised CD4+ T cells sorted from PBMCs, obtained 5 days after the yellow fever booster vaccination. The sequence was obtained from a man aged 18 to 29 who received the YFV17D yellow fever vaccine. CDR3: CIYRGAGYTF. The CDR3 nucleotides read TGCATCTATCGGGGGGCTGGCTACACCTTC.